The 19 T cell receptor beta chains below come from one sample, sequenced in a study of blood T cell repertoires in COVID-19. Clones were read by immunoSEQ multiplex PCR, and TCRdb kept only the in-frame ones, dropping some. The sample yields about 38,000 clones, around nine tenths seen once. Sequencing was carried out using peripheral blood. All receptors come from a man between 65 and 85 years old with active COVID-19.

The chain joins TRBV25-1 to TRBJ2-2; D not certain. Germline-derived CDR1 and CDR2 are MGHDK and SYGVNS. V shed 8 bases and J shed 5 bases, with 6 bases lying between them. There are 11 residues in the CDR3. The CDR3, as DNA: TGTGCCAGCCAGAAGACCGGGGAGCTGTTTTTT. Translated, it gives CASQKTGELFF.

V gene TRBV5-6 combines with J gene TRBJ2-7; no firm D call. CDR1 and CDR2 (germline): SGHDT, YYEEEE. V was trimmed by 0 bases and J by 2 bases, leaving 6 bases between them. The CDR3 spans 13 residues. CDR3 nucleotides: TGTGCCAGCAGCTTGGAACTGGCCTACGAGCAGTACTTC. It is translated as CASSLELAYEQYF.

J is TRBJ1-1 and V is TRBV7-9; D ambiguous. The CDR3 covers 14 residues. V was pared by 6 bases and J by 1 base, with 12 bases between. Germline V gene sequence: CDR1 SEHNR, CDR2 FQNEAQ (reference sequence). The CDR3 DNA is TGTGCCAGCAGAAGCCTGGGCGCGAACACTGAAGCTTTCTTT. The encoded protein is CASRSLGANTEAFF.

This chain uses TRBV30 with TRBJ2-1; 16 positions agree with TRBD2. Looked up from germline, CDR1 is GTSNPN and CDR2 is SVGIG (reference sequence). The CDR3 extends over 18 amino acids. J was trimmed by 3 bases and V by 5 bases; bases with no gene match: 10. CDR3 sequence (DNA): TGTGCCTGGGAGTCCGGGACTAGCGGGGGGGCGTACTACAATGAGCAGTTCTTC. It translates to CAWESGTSGGAYYNEQFF. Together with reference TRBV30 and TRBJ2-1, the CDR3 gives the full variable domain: SQTIHQWPATLVQPVGSPLSLECTVEGTSNPNLYWYRQAAGRGLQLLFYSVGIGQISSEVPQNLSASRPQDRQFILSSKKLLLSDSGFYLCAWESGTSGGAYYNEQFFGPGTRLTVL.

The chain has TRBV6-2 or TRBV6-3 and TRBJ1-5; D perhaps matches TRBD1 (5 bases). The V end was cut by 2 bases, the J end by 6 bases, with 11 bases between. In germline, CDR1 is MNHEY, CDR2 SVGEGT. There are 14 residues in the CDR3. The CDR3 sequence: CASSYGGVGQPQHF. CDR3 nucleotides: TGTGCCAGCAGTTACGGGGGGGTAGGTCAGCCCCAGCATTTT.

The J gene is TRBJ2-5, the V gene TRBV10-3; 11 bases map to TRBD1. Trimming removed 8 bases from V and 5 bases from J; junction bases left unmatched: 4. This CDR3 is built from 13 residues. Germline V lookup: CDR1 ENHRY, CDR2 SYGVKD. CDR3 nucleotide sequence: TGTGCCATCTCGGACAGGGGGCACGAGACCCAGTACTTC. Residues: CAISDRGHETQYF.

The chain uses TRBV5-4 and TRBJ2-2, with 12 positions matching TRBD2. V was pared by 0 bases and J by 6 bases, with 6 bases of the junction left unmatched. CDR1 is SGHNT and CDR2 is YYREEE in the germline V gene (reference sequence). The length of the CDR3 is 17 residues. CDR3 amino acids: CASSLVRLAGVAGELFF. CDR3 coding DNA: TGTGCCAGCAGCTTGGTTCGACTAGCGGGAGTAGCCGGGGAGCTGTTTTTT.

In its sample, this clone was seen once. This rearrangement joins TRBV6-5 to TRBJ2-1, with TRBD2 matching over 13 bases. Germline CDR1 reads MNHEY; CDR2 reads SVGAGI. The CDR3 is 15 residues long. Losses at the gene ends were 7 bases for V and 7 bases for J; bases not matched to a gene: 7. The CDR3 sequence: CASTELAGGPNEQFF. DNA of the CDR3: TGTGCCAGCACCGAACTAGCGGGAGGGCCGAATGAGCAGTTCTTC.

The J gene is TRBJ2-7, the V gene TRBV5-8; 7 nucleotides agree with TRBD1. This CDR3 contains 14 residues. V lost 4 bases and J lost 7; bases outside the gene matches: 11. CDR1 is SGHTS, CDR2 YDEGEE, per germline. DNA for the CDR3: TGTGCCAGCAGCGACCGGACAGGTCCGGGTGAGCAGTACTTC. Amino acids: CASSDRTGPGEQYF.

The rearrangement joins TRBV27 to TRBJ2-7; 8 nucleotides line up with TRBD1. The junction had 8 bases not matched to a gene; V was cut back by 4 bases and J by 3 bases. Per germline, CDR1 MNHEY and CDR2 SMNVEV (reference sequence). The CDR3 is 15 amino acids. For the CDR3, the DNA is TGTGCCAGCAGTTCATGGACAGGGAGAAACTACGAGCAGTACTTC. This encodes CASSSWTGRNYEQYF.

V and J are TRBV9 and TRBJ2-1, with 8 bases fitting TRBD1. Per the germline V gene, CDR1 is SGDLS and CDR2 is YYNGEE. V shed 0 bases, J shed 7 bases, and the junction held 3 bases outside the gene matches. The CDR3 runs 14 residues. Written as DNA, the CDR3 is TGTGCCAGCAGCGTAGGACAGGGGTCGAATGAGCAGTTCTTC. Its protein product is CASSVGQGSNEQFF.

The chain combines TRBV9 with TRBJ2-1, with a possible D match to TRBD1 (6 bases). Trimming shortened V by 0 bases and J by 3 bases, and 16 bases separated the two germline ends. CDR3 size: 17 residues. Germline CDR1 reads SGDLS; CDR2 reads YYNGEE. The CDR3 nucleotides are TGTGCCAGCAGCGTAGCTCCGGACAGCTCCTACTACAATGAGCAGTTCTTC. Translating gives CASSVAPDSSYYNEQFF. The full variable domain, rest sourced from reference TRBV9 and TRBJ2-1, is DSGVTQTPKHLITATGQRVTLRCSPRSGDLSVYWYQQSLDQGLQFLIQYYNGEERAKGNILERFSAQQFPDLHSELNLSSLELGDSALYFCASSVAPDSSYYNEQFFGPGTRLTVL.

CDR3: CASSFNSGGSNVLTF. The CDR3 nucleotides are TGTGCCAGCAGTTTCAATAGCGGGGGGTCCAACGTCCTGACTTTC. J is TRBJ2-6 and V is TRBV6-2 or TRBV6-3; 10 positions match TRBD2. The J segment lost 8 bases and the V segment lost 4 bases, leaving 5 bases of the junction unmatched. CDR3 length equals 15 residues. CDR1 and CDR2 (germline): MNHEY, SVGEGT.

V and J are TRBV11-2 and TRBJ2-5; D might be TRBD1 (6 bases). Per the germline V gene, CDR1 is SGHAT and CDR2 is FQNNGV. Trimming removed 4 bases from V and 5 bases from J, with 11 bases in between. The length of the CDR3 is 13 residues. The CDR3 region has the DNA TGTGCCAGCAGCTCAGGGGTTTGGGAGACCCAGTACTTC. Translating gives CASSSGVWETQYF.

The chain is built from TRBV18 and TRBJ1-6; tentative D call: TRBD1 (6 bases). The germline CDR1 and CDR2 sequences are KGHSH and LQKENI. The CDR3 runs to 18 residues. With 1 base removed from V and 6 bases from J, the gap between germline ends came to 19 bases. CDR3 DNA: TGTGCCAGCTCACCACGGGGGCAGGGAACCCTAGGTAATTCACCCCTCCACTTT. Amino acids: CASSPRGQGTLGNSPLHF.

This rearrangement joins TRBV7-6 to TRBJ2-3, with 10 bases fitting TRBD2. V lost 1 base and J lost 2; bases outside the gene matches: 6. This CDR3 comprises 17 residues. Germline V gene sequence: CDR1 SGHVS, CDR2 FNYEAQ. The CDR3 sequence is CASSLGTSGLNTDTQYF. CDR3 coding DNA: TGTGCCAGCAGCTTAGGGACTAGCGGATTGAACACAGATACGCAGTATTTT.

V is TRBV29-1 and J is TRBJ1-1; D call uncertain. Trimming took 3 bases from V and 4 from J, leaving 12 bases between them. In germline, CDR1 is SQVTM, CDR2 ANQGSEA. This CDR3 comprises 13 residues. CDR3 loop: CSVDGGRGTEAFF. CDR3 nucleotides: TGCAGCGTTGACGGAGGGCGAGGCACTGAAGCTTTCTTT.

This chain's CDR3 is CASSLGAVRTEAFF. Here the CDR3 DNA reads TGTGCCAGCAGCTTAGGAGCGGTCCGCACTGAAGCTTTCTTT. The rearrangement uses TRBV7-2 and TRBJ1-1; D unclear. Germline lookup yields CDR1 SGHTA and CDR2 FQGNSA. Trimming cost V 1 base and J 4 bases, with 10 bases left between them. This CDR3 has 14 residues.

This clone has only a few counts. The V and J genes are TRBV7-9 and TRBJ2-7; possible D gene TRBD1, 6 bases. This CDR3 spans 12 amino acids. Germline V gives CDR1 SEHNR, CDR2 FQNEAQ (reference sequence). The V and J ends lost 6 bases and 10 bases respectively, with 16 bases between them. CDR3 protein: CASSSGVVRQYF. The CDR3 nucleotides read TGTGCCAGCAGTTCAGGGGTCGTCAGACAGTACTTC.